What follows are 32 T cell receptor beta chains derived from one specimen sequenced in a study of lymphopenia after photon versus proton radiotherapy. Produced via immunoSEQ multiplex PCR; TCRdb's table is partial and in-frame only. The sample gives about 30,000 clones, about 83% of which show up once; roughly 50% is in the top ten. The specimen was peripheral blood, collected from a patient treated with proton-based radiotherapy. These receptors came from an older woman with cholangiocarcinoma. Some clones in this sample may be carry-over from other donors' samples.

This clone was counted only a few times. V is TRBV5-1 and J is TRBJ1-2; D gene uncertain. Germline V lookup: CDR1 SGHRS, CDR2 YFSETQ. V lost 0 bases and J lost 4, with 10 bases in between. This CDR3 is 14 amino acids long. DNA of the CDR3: TGCGCCAGCAGCTTGGAGTCTGAGATCTATGGCTACACCTTC. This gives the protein CASSLESEIYGYTF.

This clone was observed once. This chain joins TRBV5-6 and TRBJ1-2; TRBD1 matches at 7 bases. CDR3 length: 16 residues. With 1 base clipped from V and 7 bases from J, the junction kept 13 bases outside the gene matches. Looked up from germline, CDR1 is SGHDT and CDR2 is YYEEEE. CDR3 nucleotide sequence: TGTGCCAGCAGCTTGAGCGGGGACAGCCCCCGTGGTGGCTACACCTTC. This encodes CASSLSGDSPRGGYTF.

In nucleotides, the CDR3 is TGTGCCAGCAGTTGGGTCTCGCGCGGGAGCTCCTACGAGCAGTACTTC. Amino acids: CASSWVSRGSSYEQYF. This chain uses TRBV27 with TRBJ2-5, with 7 bases lining up with TRBD2. The J call may be in error: the DNA end matches TRBJ2-7 better. This CDR3 has 16 amino acids. Germline values: CDR1 MNHEY, CDR2 SMNVEV (reference sequence).

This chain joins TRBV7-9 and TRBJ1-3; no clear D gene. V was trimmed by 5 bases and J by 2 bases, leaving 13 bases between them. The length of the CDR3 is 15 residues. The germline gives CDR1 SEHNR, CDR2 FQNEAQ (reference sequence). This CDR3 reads CASSMEATTGNTIYF. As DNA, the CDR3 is TGTGCCAGCAGCATGGAGGCGACCACTGGAAACACCATATATTTT.

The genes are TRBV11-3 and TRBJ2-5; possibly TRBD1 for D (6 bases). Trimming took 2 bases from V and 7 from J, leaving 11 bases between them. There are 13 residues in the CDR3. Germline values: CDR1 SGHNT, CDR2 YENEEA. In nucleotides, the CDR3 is TGTGCCAGCAGCTTAAACAGGGCCGGGACCCAGTACTTC. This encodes CASSLNRAGTQYF.

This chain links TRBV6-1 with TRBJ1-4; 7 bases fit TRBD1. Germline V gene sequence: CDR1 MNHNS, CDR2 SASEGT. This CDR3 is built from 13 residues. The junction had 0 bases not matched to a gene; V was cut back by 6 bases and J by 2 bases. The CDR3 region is CASRGQTNEKLFF. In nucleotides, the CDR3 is TGTGCCAGCAGGGGACAGACTAATGAAAAACTGTTTTTT.

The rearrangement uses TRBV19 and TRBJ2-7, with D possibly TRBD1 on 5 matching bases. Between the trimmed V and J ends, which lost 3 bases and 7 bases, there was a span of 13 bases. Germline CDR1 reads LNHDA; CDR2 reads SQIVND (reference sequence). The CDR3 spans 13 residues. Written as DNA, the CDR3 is TGTGCCAGTAGTATCTTGGACACTTCGGAGCAGTACTTC. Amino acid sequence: CASSILDTSEQYF.

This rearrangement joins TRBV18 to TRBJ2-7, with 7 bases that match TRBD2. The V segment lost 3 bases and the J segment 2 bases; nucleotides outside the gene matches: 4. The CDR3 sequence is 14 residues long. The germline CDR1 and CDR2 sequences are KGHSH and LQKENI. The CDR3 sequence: CASSPGGRTYEQYF. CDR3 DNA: TGTGCCAGCTCACCGGGCGGGAGAACCTACGAGCAGTACTTC.

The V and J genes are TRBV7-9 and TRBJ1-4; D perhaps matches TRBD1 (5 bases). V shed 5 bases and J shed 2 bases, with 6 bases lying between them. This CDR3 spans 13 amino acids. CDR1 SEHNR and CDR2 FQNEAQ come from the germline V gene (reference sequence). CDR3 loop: CASSRDTNEKLFF. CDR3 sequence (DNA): TGTGCCAGCAGCCGGGACACTAATGAAAAACTGTTTTTT.

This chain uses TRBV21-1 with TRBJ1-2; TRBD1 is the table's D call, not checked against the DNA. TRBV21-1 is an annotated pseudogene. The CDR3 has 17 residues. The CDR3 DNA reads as TGTGCCAGCAGCAACGACAGGGGTGAGTGTCGGGCCTATGGCTACACCTTC. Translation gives CASSNDRGECRAYGYTF.

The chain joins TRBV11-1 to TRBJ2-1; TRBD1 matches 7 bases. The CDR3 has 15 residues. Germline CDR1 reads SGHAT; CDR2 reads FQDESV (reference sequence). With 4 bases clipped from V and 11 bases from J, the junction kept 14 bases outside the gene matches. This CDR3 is CASSSDRVTQTKQFF. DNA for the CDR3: TGTGCCAGCAGCTCTGACAGGGTAACTCAAACAAAGCAGTTCTTC.

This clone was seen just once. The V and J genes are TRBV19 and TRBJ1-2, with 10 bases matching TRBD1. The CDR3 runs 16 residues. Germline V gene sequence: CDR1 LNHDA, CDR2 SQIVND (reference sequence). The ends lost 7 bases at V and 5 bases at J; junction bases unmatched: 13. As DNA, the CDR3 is TGTGCCAGTACTCCGACAGGGGGCAATTACTTTTATGGCTACACCTTC. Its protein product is CASTPTGGNYFYGYTF.

CDR3 DNA: TGCGCCAGCAGGGTTGGGCTAGCGAGCTACAATGAGCAGTTCTTC. It encodes CASRVGLASYNEQFF. The rearrangement joins TRBV5-1 to TRBJ2-1, with D perhaps matching TRBD2 (6 bases). This CDR3 region has 15 residues. The germline V gene has CDR1 SGHRS and CDR2 YFSETQ. V was clipped by 5 bases and J by 3 bases, with 15 bases between them. The full variable domain, its missing parts supplied by reference TRBV5-1 and TRBJ2-1, is KAGVTQTPRYLIKTRGQQVTLSCSPISGHRSVSWYQQTPGQGLQFLFEYFSETQRNKGNFPGRFSGRQFSNSRSEMNVSTLELGDSALYLCASRVGLASYNEQFFGPGTRLTVL.

The CDR3 region has the DNA TGTGCCAGCCGGACAGGGGAAACTGAAGCTTTCTTT. It encodes CASRTGETEAFF. V usage is TRBV6-5 and J usage is TRBJ1-1; TRBD1 matches 9 bases. Germline V gene lookup returns CDR1 MNHEY and CDR2 SVGAGI. CDR3 length: 12 residues. V lost 8 bases and J lost 5; bases outside the gene matches: 3.

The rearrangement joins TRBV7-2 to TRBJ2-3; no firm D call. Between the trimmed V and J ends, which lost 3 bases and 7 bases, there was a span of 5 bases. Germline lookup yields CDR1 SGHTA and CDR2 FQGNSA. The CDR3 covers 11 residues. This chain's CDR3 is CASSFGNTQYF. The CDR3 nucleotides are TGTGCCAGCAGCTTTGGGAATACGCAGTATTTT. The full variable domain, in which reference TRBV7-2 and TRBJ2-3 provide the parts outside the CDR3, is GAGVSQSPSNKVTEKGKDVELRCDPISGHTALYWYRQSLGQGLEFLIYFQGNSAPDKSGLPSDRFSAERTGGSVSTLTIQRTQQEDSAVYLCASSFGNTQYFGPGTRLTVL.

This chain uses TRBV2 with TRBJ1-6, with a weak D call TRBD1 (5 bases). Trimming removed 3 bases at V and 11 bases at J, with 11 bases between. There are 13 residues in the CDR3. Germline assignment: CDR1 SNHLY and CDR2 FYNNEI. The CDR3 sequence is CASSDLREAPLHF. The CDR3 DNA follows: TGTGCCAGCAGTGACCTCAGGGAGGCACCCCTCCACTTT.

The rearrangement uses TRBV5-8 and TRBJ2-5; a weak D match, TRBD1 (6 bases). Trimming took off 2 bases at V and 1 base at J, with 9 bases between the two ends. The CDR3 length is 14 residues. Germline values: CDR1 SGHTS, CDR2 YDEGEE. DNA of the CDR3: TGTGCCAGCAGCTTCGGGACAAGCCAAGAGACCCAGTACTTC. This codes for CASSFGTSQETQYF.

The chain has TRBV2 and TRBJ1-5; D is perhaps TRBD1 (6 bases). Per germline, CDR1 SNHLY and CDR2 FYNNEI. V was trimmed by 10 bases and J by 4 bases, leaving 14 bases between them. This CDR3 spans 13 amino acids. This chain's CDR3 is CANSRDTNQPQHF. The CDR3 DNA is TGTGCCAACTCGAGGGACACTAATCAGCCCCAGCATTTT.

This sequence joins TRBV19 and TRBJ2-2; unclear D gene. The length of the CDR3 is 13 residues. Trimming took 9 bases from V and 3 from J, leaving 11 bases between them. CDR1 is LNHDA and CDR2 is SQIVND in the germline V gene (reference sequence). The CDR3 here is CASNPWDTGELFF. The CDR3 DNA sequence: TGTGCCAGCAACCCTTGGGACACCGGGGAGCTGTTTTTT.

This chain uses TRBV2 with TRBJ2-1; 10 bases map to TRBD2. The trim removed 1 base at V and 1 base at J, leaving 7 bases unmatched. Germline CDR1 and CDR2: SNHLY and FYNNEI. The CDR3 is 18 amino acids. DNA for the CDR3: TGTGCCAGCAGTGAAGGACTAGCGGGTATCCGGTCCTACAATGAGCAGTTCTTC. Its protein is CASSEGLAGIRSYNEQFF.

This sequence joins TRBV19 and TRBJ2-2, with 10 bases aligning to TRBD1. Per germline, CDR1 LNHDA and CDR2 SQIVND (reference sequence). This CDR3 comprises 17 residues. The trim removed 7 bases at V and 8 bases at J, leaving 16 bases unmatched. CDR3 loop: CASNKGGQGFLIGELFF. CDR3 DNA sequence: TGTGCCAGTAACAAGGGGGGACAGGGGTTCTTGATAGGGGAGCTGTTTTTT.

The CDR3 is CASQATNYDRAVARGEQYF. The CDR3 nucleotides are TGTGCCAGCCAGGCAACAAACTACGACAGGGCCGTTGCCCGGGGCGAGCAGTACTTC. This rearrangement joins TRBV11-2 to TRBJ2-7, with 7 positions matching TRBD1. The CDR3 runs 19 residues. The V gene end was trimmed by 8 bases and the J gene end by 6 bases; junction bases not matched to a gene: 28. Per the germline V gene, CDR1 is SGHAT and CDR2 is FQNNGV.

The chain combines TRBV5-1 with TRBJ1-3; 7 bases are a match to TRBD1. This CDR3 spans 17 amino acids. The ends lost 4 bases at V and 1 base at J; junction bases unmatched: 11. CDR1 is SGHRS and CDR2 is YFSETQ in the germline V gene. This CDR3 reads CASSLAGDSGSGNTIYF. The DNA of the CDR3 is TGCGCCAGCAGCCTGGCCGGGGACAGCGGTTCTGGAAACACCATATATTTT.

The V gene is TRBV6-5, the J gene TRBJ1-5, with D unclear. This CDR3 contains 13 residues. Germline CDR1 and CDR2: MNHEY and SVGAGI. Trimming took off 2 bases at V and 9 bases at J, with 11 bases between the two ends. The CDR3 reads CASSYPGEGPQHF. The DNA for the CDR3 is TGTGCCAGCAGTTACCCTGGGGAGGGGCCCCAGCATTTT.

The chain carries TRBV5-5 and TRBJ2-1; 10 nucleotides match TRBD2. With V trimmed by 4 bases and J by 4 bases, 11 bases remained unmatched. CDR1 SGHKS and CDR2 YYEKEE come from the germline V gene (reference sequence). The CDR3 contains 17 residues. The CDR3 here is CASSEEAGGLGYNEQFF. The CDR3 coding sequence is TGTGCCAGCAGCGAAGAAGCGGGAGGGCTGGGTTACAATGAGCAGTTCTTC.

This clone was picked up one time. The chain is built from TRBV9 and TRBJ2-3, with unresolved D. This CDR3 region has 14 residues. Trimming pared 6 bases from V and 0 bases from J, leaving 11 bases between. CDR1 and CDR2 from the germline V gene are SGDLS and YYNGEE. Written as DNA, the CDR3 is TGTGCCAGCACCCCGTATCTAAGCACAGATACGCAGTATTTT. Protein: CASTPYLSTDTQYF.

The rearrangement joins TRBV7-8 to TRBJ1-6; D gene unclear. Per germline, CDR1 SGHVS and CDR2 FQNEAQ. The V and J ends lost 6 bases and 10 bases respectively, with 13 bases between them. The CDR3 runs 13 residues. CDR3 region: CASSRQVGSPLHF. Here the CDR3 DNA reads TGTGCCAGCAGTAGGCAGGTTGGATCACCCCTCCACTTT.

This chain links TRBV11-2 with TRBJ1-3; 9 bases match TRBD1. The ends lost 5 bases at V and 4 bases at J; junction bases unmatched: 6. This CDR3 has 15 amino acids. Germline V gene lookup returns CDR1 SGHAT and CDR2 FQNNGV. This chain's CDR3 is CASSRQGVGGNTIYF. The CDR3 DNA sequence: TGTGCCAGCAGCCGACAGGGGGTGGGGGGAAACACCATATATTTT.

This CDR3 reads CASSSPDSAGYTF. CDR3 DNA sequence: TGTGCCAGCAGCTCGCCGGACAGTGCTGGCTACACCTTC. This sequence joins TRBV7-8 and TRBJ1-2, with D tentatively TRBD1 (6 bases). Germline V gives CDR1 SGHVS, CDR2 FQNEAQ. Trimming shortened V by 4 bases and J by 7 bases, and 13 bases separated the two germline ends. The CDR3 is 13 amino acids.

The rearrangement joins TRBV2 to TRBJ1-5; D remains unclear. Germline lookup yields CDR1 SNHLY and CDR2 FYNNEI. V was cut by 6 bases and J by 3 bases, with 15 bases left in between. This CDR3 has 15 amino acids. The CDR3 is CASSTNLIVNQPQHF. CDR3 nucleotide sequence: TGTGCCAGCAGCACGAACCTCATAGTCAATCAGCCCCAGCATTTT.

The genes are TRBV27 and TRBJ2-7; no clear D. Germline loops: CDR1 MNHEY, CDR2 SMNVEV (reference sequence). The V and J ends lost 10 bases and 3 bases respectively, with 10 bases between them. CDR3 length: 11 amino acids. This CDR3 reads CATRRGYEQYF. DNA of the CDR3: TGTGCCACCCGCCGTGGCTACGAGCAGTACTTC.

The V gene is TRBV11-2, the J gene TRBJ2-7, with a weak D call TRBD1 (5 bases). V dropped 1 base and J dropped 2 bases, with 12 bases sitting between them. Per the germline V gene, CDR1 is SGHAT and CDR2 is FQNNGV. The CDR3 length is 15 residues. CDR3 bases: TGTGCCAGCAGCTTAGGATCAGGACAACCCTACGAGCAGTACTTC. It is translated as CASSLGSGQPYEQYF.